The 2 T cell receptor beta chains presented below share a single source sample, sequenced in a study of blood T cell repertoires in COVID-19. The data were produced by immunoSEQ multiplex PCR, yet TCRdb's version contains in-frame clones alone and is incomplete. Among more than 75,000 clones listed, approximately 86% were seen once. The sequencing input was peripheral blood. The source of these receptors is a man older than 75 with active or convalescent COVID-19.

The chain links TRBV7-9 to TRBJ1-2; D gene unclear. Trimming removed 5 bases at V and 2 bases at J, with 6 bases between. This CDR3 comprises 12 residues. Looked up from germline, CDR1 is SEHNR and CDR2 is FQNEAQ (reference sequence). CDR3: CASSQSNYGYTF. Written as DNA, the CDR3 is TGTGCCAGCAGCCAAAGCAACTATGGCTACACCTTC.

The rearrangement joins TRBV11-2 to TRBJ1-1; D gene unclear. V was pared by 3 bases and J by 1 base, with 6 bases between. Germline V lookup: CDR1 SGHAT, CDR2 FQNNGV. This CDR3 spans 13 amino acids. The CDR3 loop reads CASSLWRNTEAFF. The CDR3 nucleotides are TGTGCCAGCAGCTTGTGGAGGAACACTGAAGCTTTCTTT.